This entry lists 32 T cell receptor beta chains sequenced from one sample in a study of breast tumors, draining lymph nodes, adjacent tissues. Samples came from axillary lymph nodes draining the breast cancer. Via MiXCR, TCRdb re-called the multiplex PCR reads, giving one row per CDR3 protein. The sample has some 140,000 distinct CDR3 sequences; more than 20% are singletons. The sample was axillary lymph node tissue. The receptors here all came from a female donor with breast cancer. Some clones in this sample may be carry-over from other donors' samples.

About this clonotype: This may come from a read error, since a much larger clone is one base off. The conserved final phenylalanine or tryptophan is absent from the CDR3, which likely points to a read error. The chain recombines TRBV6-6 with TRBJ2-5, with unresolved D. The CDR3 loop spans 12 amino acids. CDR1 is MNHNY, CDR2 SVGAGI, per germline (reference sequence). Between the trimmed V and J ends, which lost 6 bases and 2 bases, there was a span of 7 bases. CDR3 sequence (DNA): TGTGCCAGCAGCTCGCAGCAAGAGACCCAGTACCTC. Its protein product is CASSSQQETQYL.

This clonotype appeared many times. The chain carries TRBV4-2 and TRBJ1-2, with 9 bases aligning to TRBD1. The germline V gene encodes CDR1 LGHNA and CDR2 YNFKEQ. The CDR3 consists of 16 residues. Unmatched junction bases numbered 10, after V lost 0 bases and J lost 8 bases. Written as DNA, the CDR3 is TGTGCCAGCAGCCAAGAGGTCGGACAGGGGATCCAAGGCTACACCTTC. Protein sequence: CASSQEVGQGIQGYTF.

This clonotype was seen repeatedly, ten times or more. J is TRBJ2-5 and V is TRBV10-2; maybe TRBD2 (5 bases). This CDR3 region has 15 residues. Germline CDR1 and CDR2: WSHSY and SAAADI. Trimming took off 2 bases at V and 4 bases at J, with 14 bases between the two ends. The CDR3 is CASSERTSLGETQYF. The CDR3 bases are TGCGCCAGCAGTGAGAGGACTTCGCTGGGAGAGACCCAGTACTTC.

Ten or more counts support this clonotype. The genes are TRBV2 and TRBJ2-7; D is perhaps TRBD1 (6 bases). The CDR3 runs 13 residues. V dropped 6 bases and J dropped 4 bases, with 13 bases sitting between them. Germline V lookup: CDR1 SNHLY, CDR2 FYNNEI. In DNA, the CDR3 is TGTGCCAGCAGCCGAGACAGGAGGTACGAGCAGTACTTC. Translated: CASSRDRRYEQYF.

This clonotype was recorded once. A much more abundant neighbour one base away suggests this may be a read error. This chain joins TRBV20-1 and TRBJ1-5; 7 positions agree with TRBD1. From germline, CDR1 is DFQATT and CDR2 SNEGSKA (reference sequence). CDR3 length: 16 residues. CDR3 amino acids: CSAPEARRGEGQLQHF. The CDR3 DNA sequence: TGCAGTGCCCCAGAGGCTCGCAGGGGGGAGGGACAGCTCCAGCATTTT.

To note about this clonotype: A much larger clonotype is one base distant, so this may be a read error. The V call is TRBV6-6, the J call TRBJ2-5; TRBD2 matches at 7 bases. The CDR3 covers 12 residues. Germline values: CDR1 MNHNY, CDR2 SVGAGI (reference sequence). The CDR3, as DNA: TGCGCGAGCGGGGAGCCCCAAGAGACCCAGTACTTC. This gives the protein CASGEPQETQYF.

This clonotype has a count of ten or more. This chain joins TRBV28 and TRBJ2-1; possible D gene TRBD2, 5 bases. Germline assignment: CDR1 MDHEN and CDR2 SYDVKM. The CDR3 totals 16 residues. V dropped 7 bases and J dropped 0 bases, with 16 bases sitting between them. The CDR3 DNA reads TGTGCCAGCAAGCCGACTCTAGCTCTCTCCTACAATGAGCAGTTCTTC. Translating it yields CASKPTLALSYNEQFF.

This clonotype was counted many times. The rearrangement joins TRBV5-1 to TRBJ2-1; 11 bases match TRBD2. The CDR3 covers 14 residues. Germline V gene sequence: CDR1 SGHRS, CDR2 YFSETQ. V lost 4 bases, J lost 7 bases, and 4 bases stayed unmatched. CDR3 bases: TGCGCCAGCAGCCACGGGACTAGCGGTAATGAGCAGTTCTTC. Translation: CASSHGTSGNEQFF.

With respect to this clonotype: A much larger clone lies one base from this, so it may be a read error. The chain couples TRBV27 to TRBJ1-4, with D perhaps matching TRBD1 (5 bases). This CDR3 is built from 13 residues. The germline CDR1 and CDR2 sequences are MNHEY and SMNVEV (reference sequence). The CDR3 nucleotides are TGTGCCAGCAGTCGGGGGTCGTATGAAAAACTGGTTTTT. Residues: CASSRGSYEKLVF. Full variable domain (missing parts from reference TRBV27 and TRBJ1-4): EAQVTQNPRYLITVTGKKLTVTCSQNMNHEYMSWYRQDPGLGLRQIYYSMNVEVTDKGDVPEGYKVSRKEKRNFPLILESPSPNQTSLYFCASSRGSYEKLVFGSGTQLSVL.

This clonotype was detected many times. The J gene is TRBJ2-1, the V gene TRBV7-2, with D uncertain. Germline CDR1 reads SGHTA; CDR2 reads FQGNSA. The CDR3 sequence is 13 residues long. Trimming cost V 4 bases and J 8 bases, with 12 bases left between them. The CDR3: CASSYGFSYEQFF. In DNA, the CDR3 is TGTGCCAGCAGCTACGGGTTTTCCTATGAGCAGTTCTTC.

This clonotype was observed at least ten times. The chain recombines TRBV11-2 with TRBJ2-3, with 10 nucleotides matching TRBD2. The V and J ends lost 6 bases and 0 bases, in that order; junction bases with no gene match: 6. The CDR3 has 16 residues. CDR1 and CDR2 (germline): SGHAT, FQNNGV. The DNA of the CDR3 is TGTGCCAGCAGGATCGGACTAGCGGCTAGCACAGATACGCAGTATTTT. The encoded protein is CASRIGLAASTDTQYF.

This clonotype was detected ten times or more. This chain's CDR3 is CASSFSNDDQPQHF. CDR3 coding DNA: TGTGCCAGCAGTTTTTCAAATGATGATCAGCCCCAGCATTTT. J is TRBJ1-5 and V is TRBV12-3 or TRBV12-4, with D uncertain. The V end was cut by 3 bases, the J end by 5 bases, with 11 bases between. This CDR3 comprises 14 residues.

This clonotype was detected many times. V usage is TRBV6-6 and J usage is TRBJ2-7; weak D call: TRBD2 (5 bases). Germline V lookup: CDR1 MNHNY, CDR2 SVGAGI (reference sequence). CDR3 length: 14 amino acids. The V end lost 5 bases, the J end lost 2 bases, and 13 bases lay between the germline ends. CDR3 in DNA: TGTGCCAGCAGTATAAGCGGAAGACCCTACGAGCAGTACTTC. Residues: CASSISGRPYEQYF.

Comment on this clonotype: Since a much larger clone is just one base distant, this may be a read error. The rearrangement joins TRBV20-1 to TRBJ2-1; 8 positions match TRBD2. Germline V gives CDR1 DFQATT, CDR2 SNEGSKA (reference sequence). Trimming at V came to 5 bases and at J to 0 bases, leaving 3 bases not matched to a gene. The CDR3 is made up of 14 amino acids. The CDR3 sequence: CSAWTSSSYNEQFF. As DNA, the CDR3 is TGCAGTGCTTGGACTAGCAGCTCCTACAATGAGCAGTTCTTC.

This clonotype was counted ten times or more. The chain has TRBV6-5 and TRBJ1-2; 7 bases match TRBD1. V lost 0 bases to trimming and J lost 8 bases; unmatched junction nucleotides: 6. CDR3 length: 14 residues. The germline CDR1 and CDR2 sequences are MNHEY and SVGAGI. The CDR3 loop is CASSYSGTVVGYTF. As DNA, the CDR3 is TGTGCCAGCAGTTACTCGGGGACAGTGGTGGGCTACACCTTC.

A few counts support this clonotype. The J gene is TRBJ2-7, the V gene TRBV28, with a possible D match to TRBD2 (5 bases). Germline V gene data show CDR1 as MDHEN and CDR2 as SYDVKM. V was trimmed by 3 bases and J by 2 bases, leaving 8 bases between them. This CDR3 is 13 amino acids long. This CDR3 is CASSFIGAYEQYF. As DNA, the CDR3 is TGTGCCAGCAGTTTCATCGGGGCCTACGAGCAGTACTTC.

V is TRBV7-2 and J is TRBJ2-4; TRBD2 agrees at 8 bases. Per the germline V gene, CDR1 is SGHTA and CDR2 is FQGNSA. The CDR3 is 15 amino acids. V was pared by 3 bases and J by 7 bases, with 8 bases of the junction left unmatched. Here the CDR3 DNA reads TGTGCCAGCAGCTTCTTCGGGAGGGCCGGGAACATTCAGTACTTC. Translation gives CASSFFGRAGNIQYF. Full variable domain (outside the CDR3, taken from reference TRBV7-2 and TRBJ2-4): GAGVSQSPSNKVTEKGKDVELRCDPISGHTALYWYRQSLGQGLEFLIYFQGNSAPDKSGLPSDRFSAERTGGSVSTLTIQRTQQEDSAVYLCASSFFGRAGNIQYFGAGTRLSVL.

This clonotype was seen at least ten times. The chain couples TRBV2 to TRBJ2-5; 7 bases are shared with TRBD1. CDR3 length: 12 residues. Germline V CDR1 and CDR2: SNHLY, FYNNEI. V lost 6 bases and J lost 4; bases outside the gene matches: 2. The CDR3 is CASRSGGETQYF. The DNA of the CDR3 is TGTGCCAGCAGGTCAGGGGGAGAGACCCAGTACTTC.

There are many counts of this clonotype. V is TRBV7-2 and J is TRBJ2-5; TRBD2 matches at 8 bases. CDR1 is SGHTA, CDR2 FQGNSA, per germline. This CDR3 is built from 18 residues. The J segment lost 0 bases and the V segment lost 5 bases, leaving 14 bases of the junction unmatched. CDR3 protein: CASSIDGGSGVYQETQYF. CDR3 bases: TGTGCCAGCAGCATAGACGGCGGTAGCGGGGTTTACCAAGAGACCCAGTACTTC.

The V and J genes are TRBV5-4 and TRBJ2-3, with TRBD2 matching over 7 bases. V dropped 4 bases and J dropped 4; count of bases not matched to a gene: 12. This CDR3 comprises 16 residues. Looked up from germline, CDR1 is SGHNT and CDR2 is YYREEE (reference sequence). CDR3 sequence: CASSPGRTRGSDTQYF. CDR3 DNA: TGTGCCAGCAGCCCGGGCAGGACTAGGGGTTCAGATACGCAGTATTTT.

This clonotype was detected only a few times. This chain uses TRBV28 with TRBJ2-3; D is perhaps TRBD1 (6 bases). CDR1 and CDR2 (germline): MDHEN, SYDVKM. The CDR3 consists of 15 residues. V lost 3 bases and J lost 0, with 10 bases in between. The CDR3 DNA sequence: TGTGCCAGCAGTTTCCGGACAGCTAGCACAGATACGCAGTATTTT. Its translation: CASSFRTASTDTQYF. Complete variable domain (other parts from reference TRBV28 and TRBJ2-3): DVKVTQSSRYLVKRTGEKVFLECVQDMDHENMFWYRQDPGLGLRLIYFSYDVKMKEKGDIPEGYSVSREKKERFSLILESASTNQTSMYLCASSFRTASTDTQYFGPGTRLTVL.

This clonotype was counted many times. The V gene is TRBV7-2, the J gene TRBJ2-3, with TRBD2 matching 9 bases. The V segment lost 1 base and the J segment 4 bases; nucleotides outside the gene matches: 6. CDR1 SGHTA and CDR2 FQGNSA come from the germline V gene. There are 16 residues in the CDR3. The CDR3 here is CASSLGGGRAADTQYF. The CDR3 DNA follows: TGTGCCAGCAGCTTAGGAGGCGGGAGGGCCGCAGATACGCAGTATTTT.

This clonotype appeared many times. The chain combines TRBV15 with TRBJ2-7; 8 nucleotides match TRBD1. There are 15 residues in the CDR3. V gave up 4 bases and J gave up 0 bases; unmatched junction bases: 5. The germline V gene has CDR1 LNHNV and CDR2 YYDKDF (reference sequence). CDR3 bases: TGTGCCACCAGCAAGGGGACAGGTCGCTCCTACGAGCAGTACTTC. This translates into CATSKGTGRSYEQYF.

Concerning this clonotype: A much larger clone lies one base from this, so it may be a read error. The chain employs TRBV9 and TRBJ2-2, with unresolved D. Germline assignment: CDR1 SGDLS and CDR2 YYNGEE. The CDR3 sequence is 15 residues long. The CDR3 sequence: CVSSVGTSRTGELFF. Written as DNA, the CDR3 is TGTGTCAGCAGCGTAGGCACAAGCAGGACCGGGGAGCTGTTTTTT. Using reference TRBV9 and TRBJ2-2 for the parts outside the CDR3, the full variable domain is DSGVTQTPKHLITATGQRVTLRCSPRSGDLSVYWYQQSLDQGLQFLIQYYNGEERAKGNILERFSAQQFPDLHSELNLSSLELGDSALYFCVSSVGTSRTGELFFGEGSRLTVL.

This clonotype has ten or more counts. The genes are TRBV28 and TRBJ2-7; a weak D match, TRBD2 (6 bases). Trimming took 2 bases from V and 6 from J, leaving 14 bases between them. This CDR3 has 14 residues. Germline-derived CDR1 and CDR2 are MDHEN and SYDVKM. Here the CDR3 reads CASSLIGGLSEQYF. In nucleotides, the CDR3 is TGTGCCAGCAGTTTAATCGGGGGACTCTCCGAGCAGTACTTC.

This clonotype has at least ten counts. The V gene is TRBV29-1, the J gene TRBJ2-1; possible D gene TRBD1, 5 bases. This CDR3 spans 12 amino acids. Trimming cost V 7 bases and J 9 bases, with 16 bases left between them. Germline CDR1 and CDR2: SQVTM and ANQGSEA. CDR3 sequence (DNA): TGCAGCGCCGAAAGTCAGGGCGGTGAGCAGTTCTTC. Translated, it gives CSAESQGGEQFF.

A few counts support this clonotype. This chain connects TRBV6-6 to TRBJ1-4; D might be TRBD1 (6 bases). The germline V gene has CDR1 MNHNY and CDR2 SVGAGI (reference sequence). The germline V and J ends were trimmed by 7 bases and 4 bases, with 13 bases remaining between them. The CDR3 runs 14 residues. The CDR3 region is CASTPGAYNEKLFF. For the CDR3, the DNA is TGTGCCAGCACCCCGGGGGCCTATAATGAAAAACTGTTTTTT.

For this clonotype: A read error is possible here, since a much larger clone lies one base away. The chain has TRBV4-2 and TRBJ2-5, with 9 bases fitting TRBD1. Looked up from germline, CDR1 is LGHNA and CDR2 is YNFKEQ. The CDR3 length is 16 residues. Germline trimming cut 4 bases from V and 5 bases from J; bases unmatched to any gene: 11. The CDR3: CASSRGGRQGGETQYF. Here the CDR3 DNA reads TGTGCCAGCAGCCGAGGGGGTAGACAGGGGGGGGAGACCCAGTACTTC.

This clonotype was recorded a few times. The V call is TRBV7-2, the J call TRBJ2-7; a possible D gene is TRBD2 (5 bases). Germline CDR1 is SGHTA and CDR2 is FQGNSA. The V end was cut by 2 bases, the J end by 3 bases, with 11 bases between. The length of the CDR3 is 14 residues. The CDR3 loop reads CASSLNAGHYEQYF. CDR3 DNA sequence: TGTGCCAGCAGCTTAAATGCGGGCCACTACGAGCAGTACTTC.

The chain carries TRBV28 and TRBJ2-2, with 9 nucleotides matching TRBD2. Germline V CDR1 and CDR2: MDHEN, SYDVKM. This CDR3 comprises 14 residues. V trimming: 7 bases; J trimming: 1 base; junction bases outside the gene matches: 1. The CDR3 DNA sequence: TGTGCCAGCATTAGCGGGGGGAACACCGGGGAGCTGTTTTTT. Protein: CASISGGNTGELFF.

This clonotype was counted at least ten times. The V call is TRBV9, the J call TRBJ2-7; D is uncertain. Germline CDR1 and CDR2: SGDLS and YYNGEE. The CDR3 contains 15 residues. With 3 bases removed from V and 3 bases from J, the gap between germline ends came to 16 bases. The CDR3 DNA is TGTGCCAGCAGCGCAGGACCGACCACAGTCTACGAGCAGTACTTC. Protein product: CASSAGPTTVYEQYF.

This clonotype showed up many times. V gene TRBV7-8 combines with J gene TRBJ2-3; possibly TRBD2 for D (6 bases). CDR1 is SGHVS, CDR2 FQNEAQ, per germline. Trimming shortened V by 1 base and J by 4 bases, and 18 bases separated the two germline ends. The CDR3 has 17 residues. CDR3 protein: CASSLGGGTPISDTQYF. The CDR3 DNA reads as TGTGCCAGCAGCTTAGGAGGCGGGACTCCGATTTCAGATACGCAGTATTTT.